This passage covers 25 T cell receptor beta chains from one sample sequenced in a study of T cell clonality in common variable immunodeficiency. Notes on the study in general: Fewer deletions and N-nucleotide insertions were reportedly seen in common variable immunodeficiency TCR beta sequences.

Their antigens are not known. The assay was immunoSEQ multiplex PCR, and TCRdb's table has in-frame clones only and misses some. The sample yields 35,000 or so clones, without any singletons. Sequencing was done on a sample of peripheral blood mononuclear cells. The receptors originated from a human donor with common variable immunodeficiency.

This clone has ten or more counts. Read sequence stops 3 residues before the CDR3 end, and the germline J gene provides the missing end. The genes are TRBV5-5 and TRBJ2-2, with 7 positions matching TRBD1. CDR1 SGHKS and CDR2 YYEKEE come from the germline V gene (reference sequence). J lost 7 bases, V lost 0 bases, and 6 bases had no gene match. CDR3 size: 15 residues. The CDR3 is CASSLGQGDGGELFF. The part of the CDR3 DNA that was read is TGTGCCAGCAGCTTGGGACAGGGCGACGGCGGGGAG.

This clone was detected ten times or more. The read is 3 residues too short to cover the CDR3 end, so that end is filled in from the germline J gene. This chain joins TRBV4-1 and TRBJ2-1; 8 bases are shared with TRBD2. The CDR3 covers 16 residues. Germline loops: CDR1 MGHRA, CDR2 YSYEKL. V dropped 0 bases and J dropped 6; count of bases not matched to a gene: 7. The CDR3 bases that were read are TGCGCCAGCAGCCAAGATCTTCTAACTAGCGGCAATGAG. Translation gives CASSQDLLTSGNE. The full CDR3 protein is CASSQDLLTSGNEQFF.

This clone occurred many times. The read halts 3 residues ahead of the CDR3 end, with the missing end drawn from the germline J gene. V and J are TRBV14 and TRBJ2-4; 9 nucleotides match TRBD1. The CDR3 runs to 14 residues. The junction had 5 bases not matched to a gene; V was cut back by 3 bases and J by 8 bases. The germline CDR1 and CDR2 sequences are SGHDN and FVKESK. CDR3 protein: CASSQTGTGHIQYF. The CDR3 DNA, read in part, is TGTGCCAGCAGCCAGACTGGGACAGGGCACATT.

Comment on this clone: The read ends 3 residues early relative to the CDR3; the germline J gene fills the gap. This chain uses TRBV2 with TRBJ2-3; no clear D. The CDR3 has 12 amino acids. The V gene lost 2 bases and the J gene lost 8 bases, with 8 bases spanning the gap. Germline CDR1 reads SNHLY; CDR2 reads FYNNEI. CDR3 in amino acids: CASSEQVVTQYF. The DNA read from the CDR3 is TGTGCCAGCAGTGAACAGGTGGTTACG.

This clone was seen repeatedly, ten times or more. CDR3 region: CASSLGGVGPANEKLFF. The CDR3 DNA, read in part, is TGTGCCAGCAGTTTAGGGGGGGTGGGGCCGGCTAATGAAAAA. The chain links TRBV12-3 or TRBV12-4 to TRBJ1-4; perhaps TRBD1 as D (5 bases). Sequencing ends 3 residues short of the CDR3 end; the germline J gene provides the rest. The CDR3 spans 17 residues. Trimming shortened V by 1 base and J by 3 bases, and 15 bases separated the two germline ends.

By share of the sample, this clone is medium-sized. The sequence runs out 3 residues before the end of the CDR3; the remainder is reconstructed from the germline J gene. The chain combines TRBV7-3 with TRBJ2-1, with 10 bases lining up with TRBD2. This CDR3 comprises 15 residues. V lost 5 bases and J lost 7; bases outside the gene matches: 8. Germline V gene data show CDR1 as SGHTA and CDR2 as FQGTGA. CDR3 residues: CASSPLLAGLNEQFF. Incomplete CDR3 DNA: TGTGCCAGCAGCCCCCTACTAGCGGGGTTAAATGAG. The full variable domain, in which reference TRBV7-3 and TRBJ2-1 provide the parts outside the CDR3, is GAGVSQTPSNKVTEKGKYVELRCDPISGHTALYWYRQSLGQGPEFLIYFQGTGAADDSGLPNDRFFAVRPEGSVSTLKIQRTERGDSAVYLCASSPLLAGLNEQFFGPGTRLTVL.

As regards this clone: The read ends 3 residues shy of where the CDR3 ends; the end is completed using the germline J gene. The rearrangement joins TRBV2 to TRBJ2-3; 9 bases match TRBD2. The CDR3 loop spans 16 amino acids. V was pared by 10 bases and J by 2 bases, with 13 bases of the junction left unmatched. CDR1 is SNHLY and CDR2 is FYNNEI in the germline V gene. The chain's CDR3 is CATRWRGGSNTDTQYF. CDR3 DNA (partial): TGTGCCACCAGGTGGCGGGGGGGCTCTAACACAGATACG.

This clone was seen repeatedly, ten times or more. Germline is not matched at one junction end, which may reflect a read error. The same CDR3 arises from other DNA sequences in this sample as well. Partial CDR3 DNA: TGTGCCAGCAGTGACCGGGGTTATGAC. It encodes CASSDRGYD. The full CDR3 protein reads CASSDRGYDYTF. The gene calls are TRBV2 and TRBJ1-2, with D unclear. The CDR3 is cut off 3 residues early in the read; its end comes from the germline J gene. The CDR3 runs 12 residues. The germline V gene encodes CDR1 SNHLY and CDR2 FYNNEI.

This clone was counted ten times or more. From the germline J gene comes the end of the CDR3, since the read stops 3 residues before it. The chain combines TRBV30 with TRBJ2-1; 15 bases are a match to TRBD2. From germline, CDR1 is GTSNPN and CDR2 SVGIG (reference sequence). The J segment lost 4 bases and the V segment lost 2 bases, leaving 6 bases of the junction unmatched. The CDR3 extends over 17 amino acids. CDR3 bases read: TGTGCCTGGAGTATCCCCGGGACTAGCGGGGGGTACAATGAG. As protein: CAWSIPGTSGGYNE. The complete CDR3 protein is CAWSIPGTSGGYNEQFF.

This clone was found a few times. The read stops 3 residues short of the end of the CDR3; the missing end is completed from the germline J gene. The genes are TRBV19 and TRBJ1-1; unclear D gene. Germline loops: CDR1 LNHDA, CDR2 SQIVND (reference sequence). CDR3 length equals 15 residues. The germline V and J ends were trimmed by 5 bases and 2 bases, with 15 bases remaining between them. Partial CDR3 DNA: TGTGCCAGTAGTCGCGAGGGCCTTAGAAACACTGAA. Its protein product is CASSREGLRNTE. The entire CDR3 protein reads CASSREGLRNTEAFF.

With respect to this clone: The read halts 3 residues ahead of the CDR3 end, with the missing end drawn from the germline J gene. The chain employs TRBV6-1 and TRBJ2-5; 7 bases are a match to TRBD2. The CDR3 is made up of 16 amino acids. From germline, CDR1 is MNHNS and CDR2 SASEGT. The ends lost 4 bases at V and 5 bases at J; junction bases unmatched: 13. The part of the CDR3 DNA that was read is TGTGCCAGCAGTGCTCCTAGCGGTCAACAAGGGGAGACC. It yields the protein CASSAPSGQQGET. The full CDR3 protein is CASSAPSGQQGETQYF.

In its sample, this clone was seen many times. The CDR3 extends 3 residues past the end of the read, so its final part is completed from the germline J gene. V is TRBV5-5 and J is TRBJ1-1, with D tentatively TRBD1 (6 bases). This CDR3 has 14 amino acids. V lost 4 bases, J lost 2 bases, and 12 bases lay in between. From germline, CDR1 is SGHKS and CDR2 YYEKEE (reference sequence). This chain's CDR3 is CASSGGHSNTEAFF. Partial CDR3 DNA: TGTGCCAGCAGCGGGGGACACTCCAACACTGAA.

In regard to this clone: The read gets to within 3 residues of the CDR3 end, and the germline J gene fills in the rest. The chain is built from TRBV6-1 and TRBJ1-1; D ambiguous. The CDR3 is made up of 14 amino acids. Trimming shortened V by 4 bases and J by 3 bases, and 12 bases separated the two germline ends. CDR1 and CDR2 from the germline V gene are MNHNS and SASEGT. Incomplete CDR3 DNA: TGTGCCAGCAGTGGGCGCGGGTTGGACACTGAA. Translated, it gives CASSGRGLDTE. In full, the CDR3 reads CASSGRGLDTEAFF.

The sample holds many counts of this clone. The sequence runs out 3 residues before the end of the CDR3; the remainder is reconstructed from the germline J gene. The chain employs TRBV7-9 and TRBJ2-1; 9 nucleotides match TRBD1. This CDR3 contains 14 residues. V dropped 2 bases and J dropped 7; count of bases not matched to a gene: 3. Germline assignment: CDR1 SEHNR and CDR2 FQNEAQ (reference sequence). The CDR3 DNA, read in part, is TGTGCCAGCAGCTTAACAGGGGGCATGAATGAG. It specifies CASSLTGGMNE. The complete CDR3 reads CASSLTGGMNEQFF.

This clone came up many times. The DNA ends 3 residues before the CDR3 does, and the rest of the CDR3 is filled in from the germline J gene. The chain uses TRBV18 and TRBJ2-5; D might be TRBD1 (5 bases). Germline V gene lookup returns CDR1 KGHSH and CDR2 LQKENI. This CDR3 region has 16 residues. Trimming shortened V by 3 bases and J by 5 bases, and 19 bases separated the two germline ends. The CDR3 sequence is CASSPNIRGSGETQYF. The covered CDR3 bases are TGTGCCAGCTCACCTAACATTAGGGGTTCCGGGGAGACC.

There are many counts of this clone. Read sequence stops 3 residues before the CDR3 end, and the germline J gene provides the missing end. The chain links TRBV6-1 to TRBJ2-3; TRBD2 agrees at 11 bases. This CDR3 is 15 amino acids long. After removal of 2 bases from V and 6 bases from J, the junction contained 4 bases not matched to a gene. CDR1 is MNHNS and CDR2 is SASEGT in the germline V gene. CDR3: CASSELAGGWDTQYF. CDR3 DNA, as far as it was read: TGTGCCAGCAGTGAACTAGCGGGGGGATGGGATACG.

The sample holds a few counts of this clone. Read data end 3 residues before the CDR3 end; the end is taken from the germline J gene. This chain uses TRBV7-9 with TRBJ1-1; D may be TRBD1 (6 bases). The CDR3 is made up of 14 amino acids. The germline CDR1 and CDR2 sequences are SEHNR and FQNEAQ (reference sequence). CDR3 loop: CASSRDGDIYEAFF. The CDR3 DNA, read in part, is TGTGCCAGCAGCCGCGACGGGGACATATACGAA.

This clone was recorded at least ten times. The read terminates 3 residues before the CDR3 end, so the remaining end is supplied by the germline J gene. V is TRBV10-1 and J is TRBJ2-2, with 10 positions matching TRBD2. Germline V gene sequence: CDR1 WNHNN, CDR2 SYGVQD (reference sequence). V lost 7 bases and J lost 5; bases outside the gene matches: 7. CDR3 length equals 15 residues. Partial CDR3 DNA: TGCGCCAGCACCGAGCGGGGGGGGAGGACCGGGGAG. It codes for CASTERGGRTGE. The whole CDR3 sequence reads CASTERGGRTGELFF.

On this clone itself: Coverage ceases 3 residues before the CDR3 finishes, and the germline J gene fills in the end. The rearrangement uses TRBV19 and TRBJ2-3; 11 positions match TRBD2. From germline, CDR1 is LNHDA and CDR2 SQIVND (reference sequence). V shed 3 bases and J 3 bases; nucleotides not matched to a gene: 11. The CDR3 contains 18 residues. The DNA read from the CDR3 is TGTGCCAGTAGTATTACGGCTAGCGGGGGGATTTTGACAGATACG. Amino acid sequence: CASSITASGGILTDT. The whole CDR3 protein reads CASSITASGGILTDTQYF.

The sample holds many counts of this clone. The CDR3 spells CASSGTGSGYTF. The DNA read from the CDR3 is TGTGCCAGCAGCGGAACAGGGAGTGGC. V gene TRBV11-2 combines with J gene TRBJ1-2; a weak D match, TRBD1 (6 bases). The read ends 3 residues before the CDR3 terminus; that terminus is restored from the germline J gene. CDR3 size: 12 residues. V dropped 5 bases and J dropped 7 bases, with 11 bases sitting between them. Germline values: CDR1 SGHAT, CDR2 FQNNGV.

With respect to this clone: The read ends 3 residues shy of where the CDR3 ends; the end is completed using the germline J gene. The rearrangement joins TRBV19 to TRBJ2-1, with TRBD2 identical over 11 bases. The CDR3 runs 17 residues. Germline trimming cut 5 bases from V and 7 bases from J; bases unmatched to any gene: 13. Per the germline V gene, CDR1 is LNHDA and CDR2 is SQIVND (reference sequence). The CDR3 bases that were read are TGTGCCAGTAGTCAGGGGGTACTAGCGGGGGTGACAAATGAG. The encoded protein is CASSQGVLAGVTNE. The CDR3 reads in full as CASSQGVLAGVTNEQFF.

Regarding this clone: The CDR3 end is not reached by the read, which stops 3 residues before it; the germline J gene fills it in. The V gene is TRBV19, the J gene TRBJ2-7, with 9 bases fitting TRBD2. The CDR3 has 15 amino acids. V gave up 3 bases and J gave up 3 bases; unmatched junction bases: 6. Looked up from germline, CDR1 is LNHDA and CDR2 is SQIVND (reference sequence). CDR3 DNA, as far as it was read: TGTGCCAGTAGTATCCCAACAGCGGGGGGCTACGAG. Protein product: CASSIPTAGGYE. The full CDR3 reads CASSIPTAGGYEQYF.

The CDR3 is CAWARDRENTEAFF. The CDR3 DNA, read in part, is TGTGCCTGGGCCCGGGACAGGGAAAACACTGAA. This sequence joins TRBV30 and TRBJ1-1; 9 bases align to TRBD1. Sequencing ends 3 residues short of the CDR3 end; the germline J gene provides the rest. J lost 2 bases, V lost 5 bases, and 6 bases had no gene match. The CDR3 spans 14 residues. From germline, CDR1 is GTSNPN and CDR2 SVGIG (reference sequence).

As regards this clone: The read is 3 residues too short to cover the CDR3 end, so that end is filled in from the germline J gene. The chain is built from TRBV18 and TRBJ1-4; possibly TRBD1 for D (5 bases). Germline CDR1 KGHSH, CDR2 LQKENI. V lost 4 bases to trimming and J lost 8 bases, with 11 bases between them. CDR3 length equals 13 residues. CDR3 amino acids: CASSLGRGEKLFF. The CDR3 bases that were read are TGTGCCAGCTCACTAGGACGGGGGGAAAAA.

A remark on this clone: Read sequence stops 3 residues before the CDR3 end, and the germline J gene provides the missing end. This chain uses TRBV18 with TRBJ2-3, with TRBD1 as a possible D gene (5 bases). Looked up from germline, CDR1 is KGHSH and CDR2 is LQKENI. The CDR3 runs 14 residues. V lost 2 bases to trimming and J lost 6 bases, with 12 bases between them. The sequenced part of the CDR3 DNA is TGTGCCAGCTCACCAAGTACAGGCGTGGATACG. Residues: CASSPSTGVDT. The whole CDR3 sequence is CASSPSTGVDTQYF.